This T cell receptor (beta chain) stems from a study of blood T cell repertoires in COVID-19. Overall study: Sources were T cells, B-cell-depleted T cells, or PBMCs; the material itself was cDNA or gDNA.

The CDR3 spans 13 residues. CDR1 is GTSNPN and CDR2 is SVGIG in the germline V gene (reference sequence). V lost 0 bases and J lost 2, with 7 bases in between. Using immunoSEQ multiplex PCR, the repertoire was profiled, and TCRdb retains in-frame clones only, with some absent. The data hold about 170,000 clones, with 80% to 85% observed a single time. The sequenced material came from peripheral blood. The chain combines TRBV30 with TRBJ1-1; D is ambiguous. This receptor was taken from a man between 65 and 85 years old with active or convalescent COVID-19. The CDR3 region is CAWSVPGNTEAFF. CDR3 coding DNA: TGTGCCTGGAGTGTACCAGGCAACACTGAAGCTTTCTTT.